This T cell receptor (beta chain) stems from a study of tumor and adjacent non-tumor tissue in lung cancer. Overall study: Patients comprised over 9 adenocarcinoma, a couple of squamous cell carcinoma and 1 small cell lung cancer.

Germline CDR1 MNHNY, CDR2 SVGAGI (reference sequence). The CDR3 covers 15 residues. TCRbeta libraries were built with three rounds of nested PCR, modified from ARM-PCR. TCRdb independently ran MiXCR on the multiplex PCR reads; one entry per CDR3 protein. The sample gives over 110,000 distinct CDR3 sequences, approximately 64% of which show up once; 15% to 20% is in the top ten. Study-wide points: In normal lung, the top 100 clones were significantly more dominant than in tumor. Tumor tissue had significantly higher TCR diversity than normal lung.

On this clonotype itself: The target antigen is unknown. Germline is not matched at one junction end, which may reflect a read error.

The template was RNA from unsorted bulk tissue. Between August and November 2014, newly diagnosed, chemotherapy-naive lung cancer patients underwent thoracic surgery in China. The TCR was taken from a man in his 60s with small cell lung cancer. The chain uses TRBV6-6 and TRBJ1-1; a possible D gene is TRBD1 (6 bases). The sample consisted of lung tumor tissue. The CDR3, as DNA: TGTGCCAGCAGTTCCCAGGGGTCGCGGAGCACTGAGGCTTTCTTT. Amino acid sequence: CASSSQGSRSTEAFF.